The 8 T cell receptor beta chains given below trace back to one sample, sequenced in a study of blood T cell repertoires in COVID-19. Repertoires were generated with immunoSEQ multiplex PCR, while TCRdb's copy carries only in-frame clones and drops some. The top ten clones hold less than 3.5% of a sample with 180,000 or so clones, around 86% of them seen once. Sequencing was carried out using peripheral blood. These receptors all stem from a young woman with active or convalescent COVID-19.

This clone was counted a few times. The V gene is TRBV27, the J gene TRBJ1-1, with TRBD1 identical over 8 bases. The CDR3 covers 16 residues. Germline V lookup: CDR1 MNHEY, CDR2 SMNVEV (reference sequence). The J segment lost 2 bases and the V segment lost 2 bases, leaving 7 bases of the junction unmatched. CDR3 sequence: CASSLRTGIGNTEAFF. CDR3 in DNA: TGTGCCAGCAGTTTAAGGACAGGGATCGGTAACACTGAAGCTTTCTTT.

This clone was found a few times. The chain combines TRBV4-2 with TRBJ2-3; D is perhaps TRBD2 (6 bases). The V end was cut by 3 bases, the J end by 1 base, with 11 bases between. Germline values: CDR1 LGHNA, CDR2 YNFKEQ. The length of the CDR3 is 15 residues. This CDR3 reads CASSQGGRGTDTQYF. The CDR3 DNA is TGTGCCAGCAGCCAGGGGGGTAGGGGCACAGATACGCAGTATTTT.

This clone was detected a few times. The genes are TRBV2 and TRBJ2-5, with no clear D. From germline, CDR1 is SNHLY and CDR2 FYNNEI. Trimming took 7 bases from V and 4 from J, leaving 4 bases between them. CDR3 length equals 10 residues. The CDR3: CASTGETQYF. The DNA for the CDR3 is TGTGCCAGCACGGGAGAGACCCAGTACTTC.

The rearrangement links TRBV2 to TRBJ2-1; 8 bases line up with TRBD2. After removal of 8 bases from V and 11 bases from J, the junction contained 8 bases not matched to a gene. Germline V gives CDR1 SNHLY, CDR2 FYNNEI. The CDR3 is 12 amino acids. This CDR3 reads CASHLAGHKQFF. The CDR3, as DNA: TGTGCCAGCCATCTAGCGGGCCATAAGCAGTTCTTC.

The chain joins TRBV19 to TRBJ1-1; D gene unclear. Trimming left V 5 bases short and J 2 bases short, with 18 bases between. The CDR3 loop spans 16 amino acids. CDR1 and CDR2 (germline): LNHDA, SQIVND (reference sequence). CDR3 bases: TGTGCCAGTAGTCCTAATAACCGAGTAAGAAACACTGAAGCTTTCTTT. Its translation: CASSPNNRVRNTEAFF.

DNA of the CDR3: TGTGCCAGCTCAACGACGGGGGGCTACGGGACAGATACGCAGTATTTT. This codes for CASSTTGGYGTDTQYF. The chain combines TRBV18 with TRBJ2-3; maybe TRBD2 (7 bases). The CDR3 is 16 amino acids. V shed 5 bases and J shed 3 bases, with 18 bases lying between them. Germline CDR1 and CDR2: KGHSH and LQKENI. Full variable domain (remainder filled in from reference TRBV18 and TRBJ2-3): NAGVMQNPRHLVRRRGQEARLRCSPMKGHSHVYWYRQLPEEGLKFMVYLQKENIIDESGMPKERFSAEFPKEGPSILRIQQVVRGDSAAYFCASSTTGGYGTDTQYFGPGTRLTVL.

The chain employs TRBV27 and TRBJ2-3, with 12 bases identical to TRBD2. This CDR3 has 16 residues. The ends lost 4 bases at V and 4 bases at J; junction bases unmatched: 6. Germline assignment: CDR1 MNHEY and CDR2 SMNVEV (reference sequence). The chain's CDR3 is CASSSLAGGPADTQYF. CDR3 DNA: TGTGCCAGCAGTTCCCTAGCGGGGGGGCCCGCAGATACGCAGTATTTT.

The chain employs TRBV2 and TRBJ2-1; TRBD2 matches 14 bases. Germline values: CDR1 SNHLY, CDR2 FYNNEI. The CDR3 is made up of 17 amino acids. The trim removed 6 bases at V and 5 bases at J, leaving 9 bases unmatched. The CDR3 DNA follows: TGTGCCAGCAGACGACTAGCGGGAGGGCCCAAACACAATGAGCAGTTCTTC. It yields the protein CASRRLAGGPKHNEQFF.